The 29 T cell receptor beta chains given below trace back to one sample, sequenced in a study of CD8+ T cells in alopecia areata. cDNA prepared by RNA extraction and subsequent reverse transcription served as the template for sequencing. Only in-frame clones appear in the TCRdb table, and some are missing; sequencing was by immunoSEQ multiplex PCR. The sample has 140,000 to 150,000 clones, around 58% seen once. The source material was CD4+ T cells sorted from blood, sampled at week 0. The receptor source for this set is a human donor with alopecia areata.

This chain connects TRBV27 to TRBJ2-7; a possible D gene is TRBD1 (6 bases). This CDR3 region has 15 residues. Deletions cut 1 base from V and 1 base from J, with 11 bases between. The germline gives CDR1 MNHEY, CDR2 SMNVEV (reference sequence). For the CDR3, the DNA is TGTGCCAGCAGTTTATACCCCACAGGGTCCTACGAGCAGTACTTC. The encoded protein is CASSLYPTGSYEQYF.

This clone appeared a single time. The chain joins TRBV6-6 to TRBJ2-7; D remains ambiguous. The germline V and J ends were trimmed by 6 bases and 3 bases, with 12 bases remaining between them. The CDR3 contains 13 residues. Per germline, CDR1 MNHNY and CDR2 SVGAGI (reference sequence). For the CDR3, the DNA is TGTGCCAGCAGCAGATCTACCCACTACGAGCAGTACTTC. It translates to CASSRSTHYEQYF.

This clone came up a few times. V is TRBV10-3 and J is TRBJ1-5; unclear D gene. Trimming took off 3 bases at V and 4 bases at J, with 7 bases between the two ends. Germline V lookup: CDR1 ENHRY, CDR2 SYGVKD. The CDR3 totals 13 residues. DNA for the CDR3: TGTGCCATCAGTGACGGAGCGAATCAGCCCCAGCATTTT. This sequence encodes CAISDGANQPQHF.

This clone was seen a handful of times. The V and J genes are TRBV5-1 and TRBJ2-1, with D possibly TRBD1 on 6 matching bases. Trimming left V 0 bases short and J 8 bases short, with 12 bases between. This CDR3 comprises 14 residues. Germline assignment: CDR1 SGHRS and CDR2 YFSETQ. The DNA of the CDR3 is TGCGCCAGCAGCTTGGGGGCAGGGGTGGATGAGCAGTTCTTC. This translates into CASSLGAGVDEQFF.

The V call is TRBV9, the J call TRBJ1-2; tentative D call: TRBD1 (5 bases). The V gene lost 5 bases and the J gene lost 3 bases, with 14 bases spanning the gap. The germline V gene has CDR1 SGDLS and CDR2 YYNGEE. The CDR3 length is 14 residues. CDR3 in amino acids: CASSGGPEDYGYTF. In nucleotides, the CDR3 is TGTGCCAGCAGTGGGGGTCCAGAGGACTATGGCTACACCTTC.

Details on this clone: A read error may be the cause here, since a much bigger clone is one base away. The genes are TRBV25-1 and TRBJ2-3, with a possible D match to TRBD1 (5 bases). Germline loops: CDR1 MGHDK, CDR2 SYGVNS. The V gene lost 6 bases and the J gene lost 1 base, with 5 bases spanning the gap. The CDR3 extends over 12 amino acids. The CDR3 nucleotides are TGTGCCAGCAGACAGGGCACAGATACGCAGTATTTT. This codes for CASRQGTDTQYF.

This clone was counted a few times. CDR3 DNA: TGCAGCGGGAGAACAACCGGGACAGGGAGGCACGAGCAGTACTTC. This sequence encodes CSGRTTGTGRHEQYF. The chain couples TRBV29-1 to TRBJ2-7, with 9 bases lining up with TRBD1. Germline CDR1 and CDR2: SQVTM and ANQGSEA. V shed 7 bases and J 5 bases; nucleotides not matched to a gene: 15. The CDR3 length is 15 residues.

The rearrangement links TRBV7-9 to TRBJ2-3; D gene ambiguous. This CDR3 is 12 amino acids long. The V gene lost 5 bases and the J gene lost 9 bases, with 12 bases spanning the gap. The germline V gene encodes CDR1 SEHNR and CDR2 FQNEAQ (reference sequence). This CDR3 is CASSRPLGTQYF. CDR3 coding DNA: TGTGCCAGCAGCCGACCCCTAGGGACGCAGTATTTT.

The V gene is TRBV29-1, the J gene TRBJ2-3; weak D call: TRBD1 (6 bases). CDR1 is SQVTM, CDR2 ANQGSEA, per germline. V lost 5 bases to trimming and J lost 4 bases, with 25 bases between them. The CDR3 runs 17 residues. CDR3 sequence reads: CSVPKKQTGPVSDTQYF. In nucleotides, the CDR3 is TGCAGCGTTCCAAAGAAACAGACAGGACCCGTTTCAGATACGCAGTATTTT.

This clone was seen a single time. The V call is TRBV2, the J call TRBJ2-2, with no clear D. Germline V CDR1 and CDR2: SNHLY, FYNNEI. There are 12 residues in the CDR3. V was pared by 5 bases and J by 7 bases, with 8 bases between. The CDR3 bases are TGTGCCAGCAGTTCGTTCAGCGGGGAGCTGTTTTTT. Translation gives CASSSFSGELFF. The whole variable domain, remainder taken from reference TRBV2 and TRBJ2-2, is EPEVTQTPSHQVTQMGQEVILRCVPISNHLYFYWYRQILGQKVEFLVSFYNNEISEKSEIFDDQFSVERPDGSNFTLKIRSTKLEDSAMYFCASSSFSGELFFGEGSRLTVL.

J is TRBJ2-7 and V is TRBV2, with 9 bases that match TRBD2. V lost 5 bases and J lost 2; bases outside the gene matches: 4. This CDR3 has 14 residues. Germline CDR1 reads SNHLY; CDR2 reads FYNNEI. The DNA for the CDR3 is TGTGCCAGCAGTAGGAGCGGGGGGACCTACGAGCAGTACTTC. This sequence encodes CASSRSGGTYEQYF.

The CDR3 DNA sequence: TGCGCCAGCAGCTCACCAACGAGGGATCCCTATGGCTACACCTTC. It codes for CASSSPTRDPYGYTF. The chain carries TRBV4-1 and TRBJ1-2, with D unresolved. The CDR3 runs to 15 residues. Germline CDR1 reads MGHRA; CDR2 reads YSYEKL. The ends were cut back, 5 bases at V and 4 bases at J, with 17 bases in the middle.

The V call is TRBV7-2, the J call TRBJ2-2; 11 nucleotides line up with TRBD2. Trimming at V came to 5 bases and at J to 6 bases, leaving 5 bases not matched to a gene. CDR3 length: 15 amino acids. Germline loops: CDR1 SGHTA, CDR2 FQGNSA. CDR3 DNA sequence: TGTGCCAGCAGCCGTAGCGGGGGGGCCCCCGGGGAGCTGTTTTTT. This translates into CASSRSGGAPGELFF.

The chain links TRBV7-2 to TRBJ2-4; the match to TRBD2 covers 11 bases. The ends lost 1 base at V and 8 bases at J; junction bases unmatched: 4. Germline V gene data show CDR1 as SGHTA and CDR2 as FQGNSA. This CDR3 spans 15 amino acids. CDR3 sequence reads: CASSLEPSGGHIQYF. The CDR3 nucleotides read TGTGCCAGCAGCTTAGAACCTAGCGGGGGGCACATTCAGTACTTC.

This clone showed up just a few times. The genes are TRBV30 and TRBJ1-5; no clear D. Trimming took 2 bases from V and 2 from J, leaving 7 bases between them. Germline V gene data show CDR1 as GTSNPN and CDR2 as SVGIG (reference sequence). The CDR3 length is 13 residues. In DNA form, the CDR3 reads TGTGCCTGGAGTCCGCAGGGCAATCAGCCCCAGCATTTT. This translates into CAWSPQGNQPQHF.

The genes are TRBV7-9 and TRBJ2-3; maybe TRBD1 (5 bases). CDR1 and CDR2 from the germline V gene are SEHNR and FQNEAQ (reference sequence). This CDR3 contains 15 residues. Trimming removed 3 bases at V and 5 bases at J, with 15 bases between. CDR3 in DNA: TGTGCCAGCAGCTTCTCCCCGCAGGGCCTAGATACGCAGTATTTT. It specifies CASSFSPQGLDTQYF.

The J gene is TRBJ1-5, the V gene TRBV15, with D unresolved. The CDR3 has 15 residues. CDR1 and CDR2 (germline): LNHNV, YYDKDF (reference sequence). Trimming removed 0 bases from V and 3 bases from J, with 9 bases in between. CDR3: CATSRDPGSNQPQHF. For the CDR3, the DNA is TGTGCCACCAGCAGAGATCCGGGTTCCAATCAGCCCCAGCATTTT.

The rearrangement links TRBV29-1 to TRBJ1-2; possibly TRBD1 for D (5 bases). The CDR3 consists of 14 residues. V lost 0 bases to trimming and J lost 2 bases, with 10 bases between them. In germline, CDR1 is SQVTM, CDR2 ANQGSEA. In DNA form, the CDR3 reads TGCAGCGTTGAAGATCAATACAGGAACTATGGCTACACCTTC. Protein sequence: CSVEDQYRNYGYTF.

In DNA, the CDR3 is TGTGCCAGCAGGGGGGCAGACTACTCCTACGAGCAGTACTTC. This encodes CASRGADYSYEQYF. The chain recombines TRBV2 with TRBJ2-7; D is perhaps TRBD1 (6 bases). Between the trimmed V and J ends, which lost 6 bases and 0 bases, there was a span of 12 bases. CDR1 SNHLY and CDR2 FYNNEI come from the germline V gene. The CDR3 is 14 residues long.

The genes are TRBV28 and TRBJ2-5; a weak D match, TRBD2 (6 bases). The CDR3 extends over 12 amino acids. V was cut by 9 bases and J by 2 bases, with 10 bases left in between. The germline gives CDR1 MDHEN, CDR2 SYDVKM. As DNA, the CDR3 is TGTGCCAGTAGGCGGGGACAAGAGACCCAGTACTTC. Translated: CASRRGQETQYF.

The chain couples TRBV30 to TRBJ2-1; 8 positions agree with TRBD2. CDR1 GTSNPN and CDR2 SVGIG come from the germline V gene (reference sequence). V lost 2 bases to trimming and J lost 5 bases; unmatched junction nucleotides: 14. The CDR3 runs to 17 residues. CDR3 protein: CAWSSPPRGGDNNEQFF. Here the CDR3 DNA reads TGTGCCTGGAGTTCCCCCCCACGGGGGGGAGACAACAATGAGCAGTTCTTC.

The J gene is TRBJ2-7, the V gene TRBV20-1; D unresolved. CDR1 DFQATT and CDR2 SNEGSKA come from the germline V gene (reference sequence). Deletions cut 1 base from V and 8 bases from J, with 9 bases between. The CDR3 runs to 11 residues. CDR3: CSARVEEKQYF. CDR3 DNA: TGCAGTGCTAGAGTGGAAGAGAAGCAGTACTTC.

The chain combines TRBV7-2 with TRBJ2-5, with 9 bases identical to TRBD1. Per germline, CDR1 SGHTA and CDR2 FQGNSA. With 5 bases clipped from V and 4 bases from J, the junction kept 8 bases outside the gene matches. CDR3 size: 15 residues. The chain's CDR3 is CASSRAGTGRETQYF. The CDR3 DNA reads as TGTGCCAGCAGCCGAGCCGGGACAGGGAGAGAGACCCAGTACTTC.

V usage is TRBV29-1 and J usage is TRBJ2-3; D unclear. The germline gives CDR1 SQVTM, CDR2 ANQGSEA. There are 11 residues in the CDR3. The germline V and J ends were trimmed by 2 bases and 6 bases, with 6 bases remaining between them. The CDR3 nucleotides are TGCAGCGTTGAATTAGTGGATACGCAGTATTTT. This encodes CSVELVDTQYF.

The chain employs TRBV7-9 and TRBJ2-3; D not certain. Germline CDR1 SEHNR, CDR2 FQNEAQ (reference sequence). Deletions cut 6 bases from V and 5 bases from J, with 18 bases between. This CDR3 region has 15 residues. The CDR3 DNA sequence: TGTGCCAGCAGGCCTCAGCGTACCGACATAGATACGCAGTATTTT. Its protein is CASRPQRTDIDTQYF. The entire variable domain, with the rest obtained from reference TRBV7-9 and TRBJ2-3, is as follows: DTGVSQNPRHKITKRGQNVTFRCDPISEHNRLYWYRQTLGQGPEFLTYFQNEAQLEKSRLLSDRFSAERPKGSFSTLEIQRTEQGDSAMYLCASRPQRTDIDTQYFGPGTRLTVL.

V is TRBV7-2 and J is TRBJ2-2, with D uncertain. This CDR3 spans 13 amino acids. Germline CDR1 reads SGHTA; CDR2 reads FQGNSA. V was cut by 7 bases and J by 1 base, with 7 bases left in between. For the CDR3, the DNA is TGTGCCAGCAACAGAGTGAACACCGGGGAGCTGTTTTTT. Its translation: CASNRVNTGELFF. The variable domain in full, completed from reference TRBV7-2 and TRBJ2-2, reads GAGVSQSPSNKVTEKGKDVELRCDPISGHTALYWYRQSLGQGLEFLIYFQGNSAPDKSGLPSDRFSAERTGGSVSTLTIQRTQQEDSAVYLCASNRVNTGELFFGEGSRLTVL.

The chain has TRBV6-5 and TRBJ1-2, with D tentatively TRBD1 (5 bases). Germline V CDR1 and CDR2: MNHEY, SVGAGI. The length of the CDR3 is 12 residues. Between the trimmed V and J ends, which lost 3 bases and 8 bases, there was a span of 10 bases. In DNA form, the CDR3 reads TGTGCCAGCAGTTATCAGGGTCGGGGCTACACCTTC. This translates into CASSYQGRGYTF.

V gene TRBV5-1 combines with J gene TRBJ2-1; 10 bases match TRBD2. Germline loops: CDR1 SGHRS, CDR2 YFSETQ. This CDR3 has 16 residues. Trimming at V came to 4 bases and at J to 5 bases, leaving 9 bases not matched to a gene. CDR3 protein: CASSPLTSGVDNEQFF. The CDR3 DNA is TGCGCCAGCAGCCCCCTTACTAGCGGGGTGGACAATGAGCAGTTCTTC.

This chain links TRBV10-3 with TRBJ2-6; 8 bases fit TRBD1. This CDR3 is built from 18 residues. Germline V gene data show CDR1 as ENHRY and CDR2 as SYGVKD. After removal of 7 bases from V and 3 bases from J, the junction contained 14 bases not matched to a gene. The DNA for the CDR3 is TGTGCCATCACTAAGGAGTACGCAGGGGGCTTTGGGGCCAACGTCCTGACTTTC. It codes for CAITKEYAGGFGANVLTF.